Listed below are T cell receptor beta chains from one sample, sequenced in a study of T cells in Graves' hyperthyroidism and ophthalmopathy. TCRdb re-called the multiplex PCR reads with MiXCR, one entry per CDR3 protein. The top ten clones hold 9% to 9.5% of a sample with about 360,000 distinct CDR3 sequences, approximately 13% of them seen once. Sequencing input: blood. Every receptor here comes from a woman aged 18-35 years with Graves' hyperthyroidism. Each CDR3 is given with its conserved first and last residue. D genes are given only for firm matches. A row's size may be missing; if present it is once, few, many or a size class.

CDR3 protein: CASSFVRNEQFF; CDR3 DNA: TGTGCCAGCAGCTTTGTTAGAAATGAGCAGTTCTTC; V gene: TRBV5-6; D gene: NA; J gene: TRBJ2-1; clone size: once
CDR3 protein: CASTIQGVSNEQFF; CDR3 DNA: TGTGCCAGCACCATACAGGGGGTCAGCAATGAGCAGTTCTTC; V gene: TRBV3-1; D gene: TRBD1; J gene: TRBJ2-1; clone size: many
CDR3 protein: CASSLSFVADTQYF; CDR3 DNA: TGTGCCAGCAGCTTAAGCTTCGTGGCAGATACGCAGTATTTT; V gene: TRBV7-9; D gene: NA; J gene: TRBJ2-3; clone size: many
CDR3 protein: CASSAHPSGSYEQYF; CDR3 DNA: TGTGCCAGCAGCGCCCATCCTAGCGGGAGCTACGAGCAGTACTTC; V gene: TRBV5-4; D gene: TRBD2; J gene: TRBJ2-7; clone size: NA
CDR3 protein: CASSPWGRPTEQYF; CDR3 DNA: TGTGCCAGCTCACCTTGGGGGAGGCCTACGGAGCAGTACTTC; V gene: TRBV18; D gene: NA; J gene: TRBJ2-7; clone size: many
CDR3 protein: CASSAGQLPRNYEQYF; CDR3 DNA: TGCGCCAGCAGCGCCGGACAGTTACCACGAAACTACGAGCAGTACTTC; V gene: TRBV5-1; D gene: NA; J gene: TRBJ2-7; clone size: many
CDR3 protein: CASSPLGPAPLAFF; CDR3 DNA: TGTGCCAGCAGCCCATTAGGACCGGCGCCACTCGCTTTCTTT; V gene: TRBV7-8; D gene: NA; J gene: TRBJ1-1; clone size: many
CDR3 protein: CASSFDRVSYEQYF; CDR3 DNA: TGTGCCAGCAGCTTCGACAGGGTATCCTACGAGCAGTACTTC; V gene: TRBV7-9; D gene: TRBD1; J gene: TRBJ2-7; clone size: NA
CDR3 protein: CASNPLGGAETEAFF; CDR3 DNA: TGTGCCTCAAATCCTTTGGGGGGGGCGGAGACTGAAGCTTTCTTT; V gene: TRBV19; D gene: NA; J gene: TRBJ1-1; clone size: few
CDR3 protein: CASSEESRTTYNSPLHF; CDR3 DNA: TGTGCCAGCAGTGAAGAGTCTCGGACAACTTATAATTCACCCCTCCACTTT; V gene: TRBV2; D gene: NA; J gene: TRBJ1-6; clone size: many
CDR3 protein: CASSLVSGTNHNEQFF; CDR3 DNA: TGTGCCAGCAGTTTGGTTAGCGGGACCAACCACAATGAGCAGTTCTTC; V gene: TRBV28; D gene: TRBD2; J gene: TRBJ2-1; clone size: many
CDR3 protein: CASLRRQPGTDTQYF; CDR3 DNA: TGTGCCAGCCTCCGTCGGCAGCCGGGCACAGATACGCAGTATTTT; V gene: TRBV2; D gene: NA; J gene: TRBJ2-3; clone size: many
CDR3 protein: CASSLTGYTGELFF; CDR3 DNA: TGTGCCAGCAGTTTAACGGGTTATACCGGGGAGCTGTTTTTT; V gene: TRBV28; D gene: NA; J gene: TRBJ2-2; clone size: many
CDR3 protein: CASSRGGLGIQYF; CDR3 DNA: TGCGCCAGCAGCCGAGGAGGACTCGGCATTCAGTACTTC; V gene: TRBV4-1; D gene: NA; J gene: TRBJ2-4; clone size: NA
CDR3 protein: CASSRYRGANYGYTF; CDR3 DNA: TGTGCCAGCAGTCGATACAGGGGAGCTAACTATGGCTACACCTTC; V gene: TRBV12-3/TRBV12-4; D gene: TRBD1; J gene: TRBJ1-2; clone size: many
CDR3 protein: CASSESLADDTQYF; CDR3 DNA: TGCGCCAGCAGTGAGTCCCTAGCCGATGATACGCAGTATTTT; V gene: TRBV10-2; D gene: NA; J gene: TRBJ2-3; clone size: NA
CDR3 protein: CASSSDRSNEKLFF; CDR3 DNA: TGCGCCAGCAGCTCCGACCGCTCCAATGAAAAACTGTTTTTT; V gene: TRBV5-1; D gene: NA; J gene: TRBJ1-4; clone size: many
CDR3 protein: CASKSGGTTYEQYF; CDR3 DNA: TGTGCCAGCAAATCCGGGGGAACTACGTACGAGCAGTACTTC; V gene: TRBV7-8; D gene: NA; J gene: TRBJ2-7; clone size: NA
CDR3 protein: CASSAQGQGVDEQYF; CDR3 DNA: TGCGCCAGCAGCGCACAAGGACAGGGTGTCGACGAGCAGTACTTC; V gene: TRBV5-1; D gene: TRBD1; J gene: TRBJ2-7; clone size: NA
CDR3 protein: CASTRGQGAPNTEAFF; CDR3 DNA: TGCGCCAGCACTAGAGGACAGGGGGCCCCGAACACTGAAGCTTTCTTT; V gene: TRBV4-1; D gene: TRBD1; J gene: TRBJ1-1; clone size: NA
CDR3 protein: CASTSGQSNEKLFF; CDR3 DNA: TGTGCCAGCACCTCGGGACAGTCGAATGAAAAACTGTTTTTT; V gene: TRBV27; D gene: TRBD1; J gene: TRBJ1-4; clone size: NA
CDR3 protein: CASSLWRGMPYEQYF; CDR3 DNA: TGTGCCAGCAGTTTATGGAGGGGCATGCCCTACGAGCAGTACTTC; V gene: TRBV28; D gene: NA; J gene: TRBJ2-7; clone size: many
CDR3 protein: CASRQTLATGTQYF; CDR3 DNA: TGTGCCAGCAGGCAGACCTTAGCGACCGGTACGCAGTATTTT; V gene: TRBV28; D gene: NA; J gene: TRBJ2-3; clone size: many
CDR3 protein: CASSPGRAGANVLTF; CDR3 DNA: TGTGCCAGCAGCCCCGGGAGGGCTGGGGCCAACGTCCTGACTTTC; V gene: TRBV11-3; D gene: TRBD2; J gene: TRBJ2-6; clone size: many
CDR3 protein: CATLGTRDGYTF; CDR3 DNA: TGTGCCACCCTGGGGACCAGGGATGGCTACACCTTC; V gene: TRBV6-1; D gene: NA; J gene: TRBJ1-2; clone size: NA
CDR3 protein: CASSLGITEAFF; CDR3 DNA: TGTGCCAGCAGTTTAGGGATCACTGAAGCTTTCTTT; V gene: TRBV12-3/TRBV12-4; D gene: NA; J gene: TRBJ1-1; clone size: many
CDR3 protein: CASSLERGGEKLFF; CDR3 DNA: TGCGCCAGCAGCTTGGAACGAGGGGGAGAAAAACTGTTTTTT; V gene: TRBV5-1; D gene: NA; J gene: TRBJ1-4; clone size: NA
CDR3 protein: CASSHPGGLLPGWQGKDGYTF; CDR3 DNA: TGTGCCAGCAGCCACCCTGGGGGCCTCCTCCCCGGTTGGCAGGGGAAGGATGGCTACACCTTC; V gene: TRBV2; D gene: NA; J gene: TRBJ1-2; clone size: many
CDR3 protein: CASSYGGSLNEQYF; CDR3 DNA: TGTGCCAGCAGTTACGGCGGGAGCCTTAACGAGCAGTACTTC; V gene: TRBV6-2/TRBV6-3; D gene: TRBD2; J gene: TRBJ2-7; clone size: NA
CDR3 protein: CASSVVASSSYNEQFF; CDR3 DNA: TGTGCCAGCAGCGTAGTAGCGTCTAGCTCCTACAATGAGCAGTTCTTC; V gene: TRBV9; D gene: NA; J gene: TRBJ2-1; clone size: many
CDR3 protein: CATSRDEGRAGNTIYF; CDR3 DNA: TGTGCCACCAGCAGAGATGAAGGGAGAGCTGGAAACACCATATATTTT; V gene: TRBV15; D gene: NA; J gene: TRBJ1-3; clone size: few
CDR3 protein: CASSTGEPYEQYF; CDR3 DNA: TGTGCCAGCAGTACGGGAGAACCCTACGAGCAGTACTTC; V gene: TRBV27; D gene: NA; J gene: TRBJ2-7; clone size: many
CDR3 protein: CASTEGNEQFF; CDR3 DNA: TGCGCCAGTACGGAGGGGAATGAGCAGTTCTTC; V gene: TRBV5-1; D gene: NA; J gene: TRBJ2-1; clone size: NA
CDR3 protein: CASSQREGADTQYF; CDR3 DNA: TGTGCCAGCAGCCAAAGGGAGGGGGCAGATACGCAGTATTTT; V gene: TRBV3-1; D gene: NA; J gene: TRBJ2-3; clone size: NA
CDR3 protein: CASSSDRGSFYGYTF; CDR3 DNA: TGTGCCAGCTCATCGGACAGGGGGAGTTTCTATGGCTACACCTTC; V gene: TRBV18; D gene: TRBD1; J gene: TRBJ1-2; clone size: NA
CDR3 protein: CASSPGQGGSGANVPTF; CDR3 DNA: TGTGCCAGCAGTCCGGGACAGGGTGGGTCTGGGGCCAACGTCCCGACTTTC; V gene: TRBV6-1; D gene: TRBD1; J gene: TRBJ2-6; clone size: NA
CDR3 protein: CASSLEGWSAGPSYEQYF; CDR3 DNA: TGTGCCAGCAGCTTAGAAGGGTGGTCGGCAGGGCCCTCCTACGAGCAGTACTTC; V gene: TRBV7-2; D gene: NA; J gene: TRBJ2-7; clone size: many
CDR3 protein: CASSFYYGEPDNEQFF; CDR3 DNA: TGTGCCAGCAGTTTCTACTATGGTGAACCTGACAATGAGCAGTTCTTC; V gene: TRBV12-3/TRBV12-4; D gene: NA; J gene: TRBJ2-1; clone size: many
CDR3 protein: CASSGGTGVFLTGELFF; CDR3 DNA: TGTGCCAGCAGCGGCGGGACAGGAGTTTTTCTGACCGGGGAGCTGTTTTTT; V gene: TRBV11-1; D gene: TRBD1; J gene: TRBJ2-2; clone size: many
CDR3 protein: CASGRTGGGSTDTQYF; CDR3 DNA: TGCGCCAGCGGACGGACAGGGGGCGGAAGCACAGATACGCAGTATTTT; V gene: TRBV5-1; D gene: TRBD1; J gene: TRBJ2-3; clone size: many
CDR3 protein: CASTTANRNLSPLHF; CDR3 DNA: TGTGCCAGTACCACGGCGAACAGGAACCTTTCACCCCTCCACTTT; V gene: TRBV19; D gene: NA; J gene: TRBJ1-6; clone size: NA
CDR3 protein: CASSVRGSEKLFF; CDR3 DNA: TGTGCCAGCAGCGTTCGGGGATCGGAAAAACTGTTTTTT; V gene: TRBV9; D gene: NA; J gene: TRBJ1-4; clone size: many
CDR3 protein: CASSLVADPLHHEQYF; CDR3 DNA: TGTGCCAGCAGCTTGGTGGCGGACCCACTGCACCACGAGCAGTACTTC; V gene: TRBV5-5; D gene: NA; J gene: TRBJ2-7; clone size: NA
CDR3 protein: CASSLGSGGPLWNEQFF; CDR3 DNA: TGTGCCAGCAGCTTAGGAAGCGGGGGGCCCTTATGGAATGAGCAGTTCTTC; V gene: TRBV11-2; D gene: TRBD2; J gene: TRBJ2-1; clone size: NA
CDR3 protein: CASSVEGTPVDEQYF; CDR3 DNA: TGTGCCAGCAGCGTAGAAGGGACCCCCGTCGACGAGCAGTACTTC; V gene: TRBV9; D gene: NA; J gene: TRBJ2-7; clone size: NA
CDR3 protein: CSARAREILLGEKLFF; CDR3 DNA: TGCAGTGCTAGAGCCAGGGAGATCCTTTTAGGAGAAAAACTGTTTTTT; V gene: TRBV20-1; D gene: NA; J gene: TRBJ1-4; clone size: NA
CDR3 protein: CASSWTGRGPDNEQFF; CDR3 DNA: TGCGCCAGCAGCTGGACGGGGCGGGGGCCTGACAATGAGCAGTTCTTC; V gene: TRBV5-1; D gene: NA; J gene: TRBJ2-1; clone size: many
CDR3 protein: CASSGLDTQYF; CDR3 DNA: TGTGCCAGTTCGGGACTGGATACGCAGTATTTT; V gene: TRBV19; D gene: NA; J gene: TRBJ2-3; clone size: NA
CDR3 protein: CASSRAPSEGDQPQHF; CDR3 DNA: TGTGCCAGCAGCCGAGCTCCCTCAGAAGGGGATCAGCCCCAGCATTTT; V gene: TRBV4-2; D gene: NA; J gene: TRBJ1-5; clone size: NA